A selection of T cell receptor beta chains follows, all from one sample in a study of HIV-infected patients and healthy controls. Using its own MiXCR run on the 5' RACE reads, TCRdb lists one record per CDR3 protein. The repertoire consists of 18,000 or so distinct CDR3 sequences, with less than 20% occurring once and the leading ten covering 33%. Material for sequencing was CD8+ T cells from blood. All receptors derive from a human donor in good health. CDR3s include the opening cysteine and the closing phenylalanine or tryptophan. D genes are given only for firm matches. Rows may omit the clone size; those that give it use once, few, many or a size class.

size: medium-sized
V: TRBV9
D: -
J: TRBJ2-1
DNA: TGTGCCAGCAGCGTAGTTCCGGGGGACAACAATGAGCAGTTCTTC
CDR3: CASSVVPGDNNEQFF

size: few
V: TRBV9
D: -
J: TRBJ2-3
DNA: TGTGCCAGCAGCGTAGGGGGGGCCGGGGGCCCAGATACGCAGTATTTT
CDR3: CASSVGGAGGPDTQYF

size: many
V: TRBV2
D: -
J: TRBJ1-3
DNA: TGTGCCAGCAACGACGGCCCCTCTGGAAACACCATATATTTT
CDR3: CASNDGPSGNTIYF

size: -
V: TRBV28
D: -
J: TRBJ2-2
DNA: TGTGCCAGCAGTTTAAGTTTTCGGACAGTTGGGGAGCTGTTTTTT
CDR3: CASSLSFRTVGELFF

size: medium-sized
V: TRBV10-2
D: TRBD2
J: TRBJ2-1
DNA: TGCGCCAGCAGGGGACTAGCGGGGGGTTACAATGAGCAGTTCTTC
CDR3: CASRGLAGGYNEQFF

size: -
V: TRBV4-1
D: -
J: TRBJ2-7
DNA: TGCGCCAGCAGCCAAGCTCCAGGGAACGAGCAGTACTTC
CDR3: CASSQAPGNEQYF

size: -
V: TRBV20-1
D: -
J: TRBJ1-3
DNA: TGCAGTGCTAGTCGTCACGCATCCTCTGGAAACACCATATATTTT
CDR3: CSASRHASSGNTIYF

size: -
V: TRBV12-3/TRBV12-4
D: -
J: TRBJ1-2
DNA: TGTGCCAGCTGCGACGGGACGAACTATGGCTACACCTTC
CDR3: CASCDGTNYGYTF

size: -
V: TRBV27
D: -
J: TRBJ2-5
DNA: TGTGCCAGCAGATCGGGATACGAAGAGACCCAGTACTTC
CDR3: CASRSGYEETQYF

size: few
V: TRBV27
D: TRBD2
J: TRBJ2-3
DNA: TGTGCCAGCAGTCTGGGACTAGAGGGAGATACGCAGTATTTT
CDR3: CASSLGLEGDTQYF

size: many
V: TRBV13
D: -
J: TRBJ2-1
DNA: TGTGCCAGCAGCTTAAAACTAGCCGCCTACAATGAGCAGTTCTTC
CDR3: CASSLKLAAYNEQFF

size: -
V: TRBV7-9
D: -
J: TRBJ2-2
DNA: TGTGCCAGCAGCTTTGTCGGGAGAGCGGCCGGGGAGCTGTTTTTT
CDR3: CASSFVGRAAGELFF

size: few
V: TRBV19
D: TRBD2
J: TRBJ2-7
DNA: TGTGCCAGTAGTCAAACTAGCGGGGGGGCCAACGAGCAGTACTTC
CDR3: CASSQTSGGANEQYF

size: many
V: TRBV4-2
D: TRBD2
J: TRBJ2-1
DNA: TGTGCCAGCAGCCAGTGGGGGGGCAATGAGCAGTTCTTC
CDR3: CASSQWGGNEQFF

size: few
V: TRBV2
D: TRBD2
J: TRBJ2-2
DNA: TGTGCCAGCAAGCAAGCGGGAGAGGTCGGGGAGCTGTTTTTT
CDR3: CASKQAGEVGELFF